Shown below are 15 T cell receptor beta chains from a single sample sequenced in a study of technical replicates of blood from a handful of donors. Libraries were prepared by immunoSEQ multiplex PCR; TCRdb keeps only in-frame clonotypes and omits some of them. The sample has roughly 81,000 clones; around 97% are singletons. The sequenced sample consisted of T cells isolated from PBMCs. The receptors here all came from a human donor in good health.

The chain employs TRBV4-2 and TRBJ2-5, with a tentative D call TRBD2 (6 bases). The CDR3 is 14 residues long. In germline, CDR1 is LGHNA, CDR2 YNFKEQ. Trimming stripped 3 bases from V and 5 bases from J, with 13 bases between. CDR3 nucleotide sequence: TGTGCCAGCAGCCACCCGGGACTTAAGGAGACCCAGTACTTC. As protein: CASSHPGLKETQYF.

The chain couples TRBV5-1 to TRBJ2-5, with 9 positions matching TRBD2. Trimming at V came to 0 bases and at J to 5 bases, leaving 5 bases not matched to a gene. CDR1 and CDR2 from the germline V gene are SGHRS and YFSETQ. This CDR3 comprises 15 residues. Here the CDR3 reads CASSLEGTSFETQYF. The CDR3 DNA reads TGCGCCAGCAGCTTGGAGGGGACTAGCTTTGAGACCCAGTACTTC.

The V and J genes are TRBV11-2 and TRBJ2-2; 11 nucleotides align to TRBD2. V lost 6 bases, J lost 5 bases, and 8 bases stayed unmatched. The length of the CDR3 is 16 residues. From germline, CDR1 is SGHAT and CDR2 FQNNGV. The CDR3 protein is CASRHPSGRKTGELFF. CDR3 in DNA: TGTGCCAGCAGGCACCCTAGCGGGAGGAAGACCGGGGAGCTGTTTTTT.

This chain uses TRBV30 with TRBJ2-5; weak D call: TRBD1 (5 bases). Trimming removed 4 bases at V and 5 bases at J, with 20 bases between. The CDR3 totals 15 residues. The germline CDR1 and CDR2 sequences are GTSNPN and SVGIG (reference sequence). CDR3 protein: CAWNPGIRVGETQYF. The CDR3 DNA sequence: TGTGCCTGGAACCCCGGTATCAGGGTCGGGGAGACCCAGTACTTC.

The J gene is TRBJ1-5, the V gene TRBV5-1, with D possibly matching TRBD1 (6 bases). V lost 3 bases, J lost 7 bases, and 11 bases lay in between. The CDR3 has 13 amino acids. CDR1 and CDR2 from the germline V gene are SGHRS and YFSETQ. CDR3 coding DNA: TGCGCCAGCAGCTCGGCGGGGGGCCAGCCCCAGCATTTT. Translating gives CASSSAGGQPQHF.

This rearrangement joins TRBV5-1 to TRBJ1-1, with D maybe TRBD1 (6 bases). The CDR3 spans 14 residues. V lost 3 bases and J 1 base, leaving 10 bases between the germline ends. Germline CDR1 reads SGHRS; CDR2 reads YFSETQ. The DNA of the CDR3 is TGCGCCAGCAGCTATGGACAGCCGAACACTGAAGCTTTCTTT. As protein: CASSYGQPNTEAFF.

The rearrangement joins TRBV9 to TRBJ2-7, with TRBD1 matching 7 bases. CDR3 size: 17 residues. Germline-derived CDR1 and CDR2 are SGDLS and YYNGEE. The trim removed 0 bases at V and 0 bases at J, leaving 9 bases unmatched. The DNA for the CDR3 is TGTGCCAGCAGCGTAGCCTCTGGGACAGCTAGCTCCTACGAGCAGTACTTC. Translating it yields CASSVASGTASSYEQYF.

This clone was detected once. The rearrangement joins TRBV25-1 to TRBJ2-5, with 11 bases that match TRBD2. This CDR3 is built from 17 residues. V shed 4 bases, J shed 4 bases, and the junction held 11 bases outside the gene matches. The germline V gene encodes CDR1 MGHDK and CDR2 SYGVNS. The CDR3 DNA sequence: TGTGCCAGCAGTGCACTAGCGGGAGTGGGGGCGGGAGAGACCCAGTACTTC. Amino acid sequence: CASSALAGVGAGETQYF.

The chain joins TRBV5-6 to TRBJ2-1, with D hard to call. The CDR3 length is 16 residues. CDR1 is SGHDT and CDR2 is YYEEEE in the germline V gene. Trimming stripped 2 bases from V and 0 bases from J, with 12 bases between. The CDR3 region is CASSLYRPSSYNEQFF. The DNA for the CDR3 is TGTGCCAGCAGCTTATACCGCCCGAGCTCCTACAATGAGCAGTTCTTC.

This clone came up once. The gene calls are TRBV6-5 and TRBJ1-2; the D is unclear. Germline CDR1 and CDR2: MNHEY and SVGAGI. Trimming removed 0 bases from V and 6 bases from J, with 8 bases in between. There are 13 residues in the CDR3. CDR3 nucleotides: TGTGCCAGCAGTTACTCGAACCAGAATGGCTACACCTTC. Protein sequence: CASSYSNQNGYTF.

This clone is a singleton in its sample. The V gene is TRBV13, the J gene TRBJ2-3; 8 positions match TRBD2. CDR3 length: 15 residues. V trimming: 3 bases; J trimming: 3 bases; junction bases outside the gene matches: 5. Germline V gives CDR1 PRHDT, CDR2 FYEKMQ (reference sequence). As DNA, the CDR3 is TGTGCCAGCAGCTTGTCGGCGGGAGGTACAGATACGCAGTATTTT. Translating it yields CASSLSAGGTDTQYF. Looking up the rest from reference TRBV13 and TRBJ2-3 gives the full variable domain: AAGVIQSPRHLIKEKRETATLKCYPIPRHDTVYWYQQGPGQDPQFLISFYEKMQSDKGSIPDRFSAQQFSDYHSELNMSSLELGDSALYFCASSLSAGGTDTQYFGPGTRLTVL.

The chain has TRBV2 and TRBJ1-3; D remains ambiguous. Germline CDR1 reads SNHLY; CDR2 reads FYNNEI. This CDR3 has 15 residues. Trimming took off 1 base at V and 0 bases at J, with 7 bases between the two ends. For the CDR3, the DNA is TGTGCCAGCAGTGAAGATCACACCTCTGGAAACACCATATATTTT. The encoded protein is CASSEDHTSGNTIYF.

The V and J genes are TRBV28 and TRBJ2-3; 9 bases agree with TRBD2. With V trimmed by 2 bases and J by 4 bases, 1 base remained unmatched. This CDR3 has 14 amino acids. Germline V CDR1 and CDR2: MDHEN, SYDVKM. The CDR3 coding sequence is TGTGCCAGCAGTTTAACTAGCGGGTCAGATACGCAGTATTTT. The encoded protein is CASSLTSGSDTQYF.

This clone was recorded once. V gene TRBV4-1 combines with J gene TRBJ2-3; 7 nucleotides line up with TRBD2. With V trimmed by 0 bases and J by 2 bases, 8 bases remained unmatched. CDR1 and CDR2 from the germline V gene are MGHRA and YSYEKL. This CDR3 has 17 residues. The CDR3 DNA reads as TGCGCCAGCAGCCAAGATACGGCTAGCGGATTCACAGATACGCAGTATTTT. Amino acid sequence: CASSQDTASGFTDTQYF.

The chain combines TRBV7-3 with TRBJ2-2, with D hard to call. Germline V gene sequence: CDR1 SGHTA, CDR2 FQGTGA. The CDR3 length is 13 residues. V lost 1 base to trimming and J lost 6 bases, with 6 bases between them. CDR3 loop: CASSLIVPGELFF. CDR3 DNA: TGTGCCAGCAGCTTAATAGTGCCCGGGGAGCTGTTTTTT. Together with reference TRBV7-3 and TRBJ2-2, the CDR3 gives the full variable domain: GAGVSQTPSNKVTEKGKYVELRCDPISGHTALYWYRQSLGQGPEFLIYFQGTGAADDSGLPNDRFFAVRPEGSVSTLKIQRTERGDSAVYLCASSLIVPGELFFGEGSRLTVL.